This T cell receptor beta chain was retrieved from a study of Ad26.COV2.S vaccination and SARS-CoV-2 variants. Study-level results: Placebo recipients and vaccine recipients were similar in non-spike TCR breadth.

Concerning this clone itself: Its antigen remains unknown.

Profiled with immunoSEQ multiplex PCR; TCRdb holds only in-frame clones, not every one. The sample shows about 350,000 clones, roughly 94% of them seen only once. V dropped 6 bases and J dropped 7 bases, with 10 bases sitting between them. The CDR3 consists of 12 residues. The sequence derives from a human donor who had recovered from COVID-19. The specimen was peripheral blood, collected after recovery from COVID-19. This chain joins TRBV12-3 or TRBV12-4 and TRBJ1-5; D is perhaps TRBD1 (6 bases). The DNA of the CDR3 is TGTGCCAGCAGGGGGGCTGGGCAGCCCCAGCATTTT. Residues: CASRGAGQPQHF.